This T cell receptor beta chain stems from a study of blood T cell repertoires in COVID-19. Study information: PBMCs, B-cell-depleted T cells, or T cells provided the cDNA or gDNA that made up the material.

Generated by immunoSEQ multiplex PCR, the TCRdb table keeps only in-frame clones and is missing some. The sample consists of 60,000 or so clones, 75% to 85% of them appearing once. CDR3 length: 15 amino acids. Germline-derived CDR1 and CDR2 are SQVTM and ANQGSEA. V was clipped by 4 bases and J by 2 bases, with 15 bases between them. The origin of this receptor is a human donor in a cohort sampled during active COVID-19. V gene TRBV29-1 combines with J gene TRBJ1-5; D is undetermined. The sample consisted of peripheral blood. The CDR3 coding sequence is TGCAGCGTTGCAGACGGTCTTTTGGGCAATCAGCCCCAGCATTTT. Translated, it gives CSVADGLLGNQPQHF.